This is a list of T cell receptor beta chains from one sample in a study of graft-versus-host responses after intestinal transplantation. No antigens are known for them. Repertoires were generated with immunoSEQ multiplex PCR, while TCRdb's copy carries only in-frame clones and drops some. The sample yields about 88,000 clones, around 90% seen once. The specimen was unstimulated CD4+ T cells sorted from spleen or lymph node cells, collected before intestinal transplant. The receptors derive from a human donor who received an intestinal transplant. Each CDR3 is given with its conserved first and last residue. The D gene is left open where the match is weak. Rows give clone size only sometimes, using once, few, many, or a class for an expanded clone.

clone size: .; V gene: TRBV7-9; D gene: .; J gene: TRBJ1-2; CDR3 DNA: TGTGCCAGCAGCGAGGAGGGGGGACTTAACTATGGCTACACCTTC; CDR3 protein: CASSEEGGLNYGYTF
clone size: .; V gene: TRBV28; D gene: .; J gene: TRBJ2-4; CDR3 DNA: TGTGCCAGCAGTTTTAGTACTAGCACCCCACTAGCCAAAAACATTCAGTACTTC; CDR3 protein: CASSFSTSTPLAKNIQYF
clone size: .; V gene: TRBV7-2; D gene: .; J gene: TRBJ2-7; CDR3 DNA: TGTGCCAGCAGCTTAGTTGGAGGGGGCTACGAGCAGTACTTC; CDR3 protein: CASSLVGGGYEQYF
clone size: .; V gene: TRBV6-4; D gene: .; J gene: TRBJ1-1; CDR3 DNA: TGTGCCAGCAGTGTCGACTCTAACACTGAAGCTTTCTTT; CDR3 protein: CASSVDSNTEAFF
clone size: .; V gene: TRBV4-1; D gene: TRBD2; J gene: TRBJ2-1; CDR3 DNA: TGCGCCAGCAGCCAAGTCCTTAGCGGGAGCGGCTACAATGAGCAGTTCTTC; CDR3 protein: CASSQVLSGSGYNEQFF
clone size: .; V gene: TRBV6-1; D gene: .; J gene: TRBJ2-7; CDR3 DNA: TGTGCCAGCAGTGAGCCGGGACAACACTACGAGCAGTACTTC; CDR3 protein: CASSEPGQHYEQYF
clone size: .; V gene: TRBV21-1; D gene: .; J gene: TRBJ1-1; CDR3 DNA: TGTGCCAGCAGCAAAGGGGGGGGACAGGGAACTGAAGCTTTCTTT; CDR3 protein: CASSKGGGQGTEAFF
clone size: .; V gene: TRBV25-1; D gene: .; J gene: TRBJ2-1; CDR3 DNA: TGTGCCAGCAGTGAATCCATGACTCGCCCCGGGGAAAATGAGCAGTTCTTC; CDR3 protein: CASSESMTRPGENEQFF
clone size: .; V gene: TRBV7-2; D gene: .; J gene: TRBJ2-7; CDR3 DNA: TGTGCCAGCAGCTTAGACAGGAATCCTACCTACGAGCAGTACTTC; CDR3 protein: CASSLDRNPTYEQYF
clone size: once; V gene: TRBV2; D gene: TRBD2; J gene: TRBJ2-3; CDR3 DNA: TGTGCCTCCCAGCGGGAAAGCACAGATACGCAGTATTTT; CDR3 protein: CASQRESTDTQYF
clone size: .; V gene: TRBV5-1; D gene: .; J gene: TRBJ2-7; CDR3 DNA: TGCGCCAGCAACTACAGGGGGGGCGACGAGCAGTACTTC; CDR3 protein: CASNYRGGDEQYF
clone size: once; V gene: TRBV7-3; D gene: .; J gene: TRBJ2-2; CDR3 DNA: TGTGCCAGCAGCTTAAATCCTCTAGGAAACACCGGGGAGCTGTTTTTT; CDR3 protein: CASSLNPLGNTGELFF
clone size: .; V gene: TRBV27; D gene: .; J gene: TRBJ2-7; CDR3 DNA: TGTGCCAGCAGAAGAGGGGGCATGGGCGGGATAAAGAACGAGCAGTACTTC; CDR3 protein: CASRRGGMGGIKNEQYF
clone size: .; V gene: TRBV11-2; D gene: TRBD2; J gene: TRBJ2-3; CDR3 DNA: TGTGCCAGCAGCTTAGTTAGGCGTGGGCGGGAGTTCGACCCAGATACGCAGTATTTT; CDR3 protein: CASSLVRRGREFDPDTQYF
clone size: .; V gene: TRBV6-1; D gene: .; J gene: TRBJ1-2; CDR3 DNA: TGTGCCAGCATGAGGGACCCAGGTAGCTATGGCTACACCTTC; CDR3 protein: CASMRDPGSYGYTF
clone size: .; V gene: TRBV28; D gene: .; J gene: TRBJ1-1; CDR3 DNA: TGTGCCAGCAGTTTCCAGGGGAAAATGAACACTGAAGCTTTCTTT; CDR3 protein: CASSFQGKMNTEAFF
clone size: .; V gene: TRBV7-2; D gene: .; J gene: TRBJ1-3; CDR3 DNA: TGTGCCAGCAGCTTAGGTCTAGACACAAACTCTGGAAACACCATATATTTT; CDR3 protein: CASSLGLDTNSGNTIYF
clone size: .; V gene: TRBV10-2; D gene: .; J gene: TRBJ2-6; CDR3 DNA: TGCGCCAGCAGTGATATGGGTTTCCGCTCTGGGGCCAACGTCCTGACTTTC; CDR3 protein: CASSDMGFRSGANVLTF
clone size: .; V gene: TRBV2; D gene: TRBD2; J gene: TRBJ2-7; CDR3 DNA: TGTGCCAGCAGTGGGGGACTAGCGGCCTACGAGCAGTACTTC; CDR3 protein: CASSGGLAAYEQYF
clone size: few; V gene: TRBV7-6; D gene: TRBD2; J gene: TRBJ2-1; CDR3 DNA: TGTGCCAGCAGCTTAGCGTTAGCGGGCGGGCTCGATGAGCAGTTCTTC; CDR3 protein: CASSLALAGGLDEQFF
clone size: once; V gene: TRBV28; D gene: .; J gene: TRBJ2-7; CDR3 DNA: TGTGCCAGCAGTTTGATCGAAGAGCAGTACTTC; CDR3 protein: CASSLIEEQYF
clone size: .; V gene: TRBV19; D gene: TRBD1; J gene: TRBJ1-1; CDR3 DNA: TGTGCCAGTAGTACGCTGCAGGGGGCTGAAGCTTTCTTT; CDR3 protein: CASSTLQGAEAFF
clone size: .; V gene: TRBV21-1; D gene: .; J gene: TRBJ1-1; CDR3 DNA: TGTGCCAGCAGCTCGCCGGGACAGGGGGCCCCGAACACTGAAGCTTTCTTT; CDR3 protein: CASSSPGQGAPNTEAFF
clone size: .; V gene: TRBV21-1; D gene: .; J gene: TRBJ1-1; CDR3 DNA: TGTGCCAGCAGCAATTCTGGGGACACTGAAGCTTTCTTT; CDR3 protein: CASSNSGDTEAFF
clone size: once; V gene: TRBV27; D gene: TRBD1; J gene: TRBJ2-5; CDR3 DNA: TGTGCCAGCAGTGCCGGGACAGGGGGCTTGGAGACCCAGTACTTC; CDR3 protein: CASSAGTGGLETQYF
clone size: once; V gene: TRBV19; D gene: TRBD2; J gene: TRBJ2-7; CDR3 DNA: TGTGCCAGTAGTCCTCGACTAGCGGGAGTCTACGAGCAGTACTTC; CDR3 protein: CASSPRLAGVYEQYF
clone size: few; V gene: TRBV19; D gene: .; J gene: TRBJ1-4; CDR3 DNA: TGTGCCAGTAATCGGGACTCCTATAATGAAAAACTGTTTTTT; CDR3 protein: CASNRDSYNEKLFF
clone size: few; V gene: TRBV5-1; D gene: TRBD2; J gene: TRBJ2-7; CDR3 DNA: TGCGCCAGCAGCCTAAGCGGGAGAAGGGCCTACGAGCAGTACTTC; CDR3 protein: CASSLSGRRAYEQYF
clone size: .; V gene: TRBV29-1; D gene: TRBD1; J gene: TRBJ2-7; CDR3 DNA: TGCAGCGTTTTGGGACAGGGATCCTACGAGCAGTACTTC; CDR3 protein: CSVLGQGSYEQYF
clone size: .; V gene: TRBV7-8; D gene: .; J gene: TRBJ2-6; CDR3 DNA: TGTGCCAGCAGCTTGGGCAGATCTAGCTCTGGGGCCAACGTCCTGACTTTC; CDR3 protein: CASSLGRSSSGANVLTF
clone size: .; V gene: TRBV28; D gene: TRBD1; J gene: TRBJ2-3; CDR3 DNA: TGTGCCAGCAGTTCCAACCGGGACAGGGTGTCAAGCACAGATACGCAGTATTTT; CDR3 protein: CASSSNRDRVSSTDTQYF
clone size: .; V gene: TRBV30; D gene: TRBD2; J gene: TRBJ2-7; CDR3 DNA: TGTGCCTGGAGGTTAACTAGCGCCATCTCCTACGAGCAGTACTTC; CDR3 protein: CAWRLTSAISYEQYF
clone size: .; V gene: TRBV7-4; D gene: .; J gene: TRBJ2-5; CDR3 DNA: TGTGCCAGCAGCTTAGCGCTTAGAAGGGAATGGGTGGAGACCCAGTACTTC; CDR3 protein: CASSLALRREWVETQYF
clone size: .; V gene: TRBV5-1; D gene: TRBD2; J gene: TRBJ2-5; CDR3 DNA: TGCGCCAGCAGCTTGCCGGGACTAGCGGGAGGCCCCCCTTATAAAGAGACCCAGTACTTC; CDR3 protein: CASSLPGLAGGPPYKETQYF
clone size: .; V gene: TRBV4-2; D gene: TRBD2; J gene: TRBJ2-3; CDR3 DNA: TGTGCCAGCAGCCAAGATCCCAGCGGGAGGGCCCCCACAGATACGCAGTATTTT; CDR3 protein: CASSQDPSGRAPTDTQYF
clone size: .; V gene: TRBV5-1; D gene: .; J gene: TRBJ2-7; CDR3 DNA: TGCGCCAGCAGCGCGGGTAGGGGAGACTCCTACGAGCAGTACTTC; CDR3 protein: CASSAGRGDSYEQYF
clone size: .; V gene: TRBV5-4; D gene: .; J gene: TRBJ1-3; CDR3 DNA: TGTGCCAGCAGCTTGGGTGGAAACACCATATATTTT; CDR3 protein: CASSLGGNTIYF
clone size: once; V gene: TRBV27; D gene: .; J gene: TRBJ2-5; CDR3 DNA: TGTGCCAGCAGGGGTGTTCAAGAGACCCAGTACTTC; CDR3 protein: CASRGVQETQYF
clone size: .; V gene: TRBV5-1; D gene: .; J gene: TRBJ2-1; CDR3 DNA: TGCGCCAGCAGCTTGGTTGCGGGATATTCCTACAATGAGCAGTTCTTC; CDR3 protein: CASSLVAGYSYNEQFF
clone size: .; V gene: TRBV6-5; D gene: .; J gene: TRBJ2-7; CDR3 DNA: TGTGCCAGCAGTTTGTTCACCGGGACAAGACCTTACGAGCAGTACTTC; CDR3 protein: CASSLFTGTRPYEQYF
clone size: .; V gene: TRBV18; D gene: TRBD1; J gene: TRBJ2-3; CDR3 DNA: TGTGCCAGCTCGCCCGGACAGGGGATCACAGATACGCAGTATTTT; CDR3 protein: CASSPGQGITDTQYF
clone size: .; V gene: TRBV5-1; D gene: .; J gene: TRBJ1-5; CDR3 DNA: TGCGCCAGCAGCTTGGTTGCAGGTAGCAATCAGCCCCAGCATTTT; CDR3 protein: CASSLVAGSNQPQHF
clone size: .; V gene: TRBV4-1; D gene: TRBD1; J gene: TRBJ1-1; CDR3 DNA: TGCGCCAGCAGCCAAGAGGGGACAGGGAGGTTTAGCGGAGCTTTCTTT; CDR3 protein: CASSQEGTGRFSGAFF
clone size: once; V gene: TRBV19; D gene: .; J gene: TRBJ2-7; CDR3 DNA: TGTGCCAGTAGTAGCCGCCAGGGAACAGGGAGCTACGAGCAGTACTTC; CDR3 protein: CASSSRQGTGSYEQYF
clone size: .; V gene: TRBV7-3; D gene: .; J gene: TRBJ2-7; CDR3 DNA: TGTGCCAGCAGCTTAGACGGGCCCCTCTCCTACGAGCAGTACTTC; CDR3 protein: CASSLDGPLSYEQYF
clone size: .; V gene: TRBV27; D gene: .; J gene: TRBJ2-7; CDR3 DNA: TGTGCCAGCAGTTTTTCTGGAAAACCCGCAGACGAGCAGTACTTC; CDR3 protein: CASSFSGKPADEQYF
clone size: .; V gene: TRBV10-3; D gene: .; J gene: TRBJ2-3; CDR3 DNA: TGTGCCATCAGTGAGTCCCTAGCCAATACGCAGTATTTT; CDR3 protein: CAISESLANTQYF
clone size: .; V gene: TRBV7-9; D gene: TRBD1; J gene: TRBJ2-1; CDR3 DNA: TGTGCCAGCAGCCCGGACAGGGGTATGAACAATGAGCAGTTCTTC; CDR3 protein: CASSPDRGMNNEQFF
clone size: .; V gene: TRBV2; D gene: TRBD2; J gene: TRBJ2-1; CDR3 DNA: TGTGCCAGCAATCTAGCGGGACTCTACAATGAGCAGTTCTTC; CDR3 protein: CASNLAGLYNEQFF
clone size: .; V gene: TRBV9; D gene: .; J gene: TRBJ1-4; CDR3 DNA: TGTGCCAGCAGCGTAGGTCGCAGGGGCCCTATGGAAAAACTGTTTTTT; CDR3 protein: CASSVGRRGPMEKLFF
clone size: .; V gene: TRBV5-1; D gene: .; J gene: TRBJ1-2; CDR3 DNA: TGCGCCAGCAGCTTGGACAACAGTAACTATGGCTACACCTTC; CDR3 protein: CASSLDNSNYGYTF
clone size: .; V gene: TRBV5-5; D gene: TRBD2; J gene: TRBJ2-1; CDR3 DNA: TGTGCCAGCAGCTCGACTAGCGGGAGGTTTTTAAATGAGCAGTTCTTC; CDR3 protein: CASSSTSGRFLNEQFF
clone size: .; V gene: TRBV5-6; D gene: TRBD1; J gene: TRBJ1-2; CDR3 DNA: TGTGCCAGCAGCTTGGGACAGGGTACCCCTAACTATGGCTACACCTTC; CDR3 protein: CASSLGQGTPNYGYTF
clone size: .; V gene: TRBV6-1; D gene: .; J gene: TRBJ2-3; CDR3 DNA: TGTGCCAGCAGCTCACTAGCAAACACAGATACGCAGTATTTT; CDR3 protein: CASSSLANTDTQYF